A selection of T cell receptor beta chains follows, all from one sample in a study of blood T cells in healthy people across ages. TCRdb used MiXCR to reprocess the 5' RACE reads, holding one entry per CDR3 protein. The repertoire holds around 690,000 distinct CDR3 sequences, with 45% to 65% as singletons. Sequencing was performed on blood. The receptors derive from a man aged 55-75 years in good health. Both conserved end residues are part of each CDR3. D genes are given only for firm matches. The size field is filled for only some rows; it gives once, few, many or a size class.

TRBV5-6	NA	TRBD1	TRBJ1-2	CASSFGTGWYGYTF	TGTGCCAGCAGCTTCGGGACAGGGTGGTATGGCTACACCTTC
TRBV6-5	NA	NA	TRBJ1-2	CAIVMGVYTF	TGTGCCATCGTAATGGGGGTCTACACCTTC
TRBV20-1	NA	NA	TRBJ2-1	CSAASRVVGAVFDEQFF	TGCAGTGCTGCCAGCCGGGTAGTGGGGGCTGTCTTCGATGAGCAGTTCTTC
TRBV5-1	few	TRBD2	TRBJ2-5	CASSSGLAGLPETQYF	TGCGCCAGCAGCTCGGGACTAGCGGGGCTACCGGAGACCCAGTACTTC
TRBV5-4	few	NA	TRBJ2-7	CASSARLSYEQYF	TGTGCCAGCAGCGCCCGGCTCTCCTACGAGCAGTACTTC
TRBV6-6	NA	NA	TRBJ2-5	CASSYVQTPETQYF	TGTGCCAGCAGTTACGTACAGACCCCAGAGACCCAGTACTTC
TRBV25-1	NA	TRBD1	TRBJ2-2	CASRGQGPGELFF	TGTGCCAGCAGAGGACAGGGCCCCGGGGAGCTGTTTTTT
TRBV11-2	NA	TRBD2	TRBJ2-5	CASSLTGVAGGETQYF	TGTGCCAGCAGCTTAACTGGGGTAGCGGGGGGAGAGACCCAGTACTTC
TRBV20-1	NA	NA	TRBJ2-6	CSATVGAVGSGANVLTF	TGCAGTGCCACCGTCGGGGCCGTGGGCTCTGGGGCCAACGTCCTGACTTTC
TRBV7-2	few	NA	TRBJ1-6	CASSLVGDGLSPLHF	TGTGCCAGCAGCTTAGTAGGGGACGGATTATCACCCCTCCACTTT
TRBV9	NA	TRBD2	TRBJ2-3	CASSPQFSSGGRTDTQYF	TGTGCCAGCAGCCCACAATTCAGTAGCGGGGGGCGCACAGATACGCAGTATTTT
TRBV5-1	few	TRBD1	TRBJ1-6	CASSPMTGASYNSPLHF	TGCGCCAGCAGCCCAATGACAGGGGCTTCGTACAATTCACCCCTCCACTTT
TRBV29-1	few	NA	TRBJ2-1	CSVVGVILHNEQFF	TGCAGCGTTGTTGGGGTGATCTTACACAATGAGCAGTTCTTC
TRBV2	NA	NA	TRBJ2-7	CASSEAAGAYEQYF	TGTGCCAGCAGTGAAGCAGCAGGTGCCTACGAGCAGTACTTC
TRBV3-1	NA	NA	TRBJ1-5	CASSQGGRGKRQPQHF	TGTGCCAGCAGCCAAGGGGGCAGGGGAAAGCGTCAGCCCCAGCATTTT
TRBV15	NA	NA	TRBJ1-2	CATSRATGYGYTF	TGTGCCACCAGCAGAGCGACAGGCTATGGCTACACCTTC
TRBV6-1	few	NA	TRBJ1-1	CASSWTGVGTEAFF	TGTGCCAGCAGTTGGACGGGGGTGGGGACTGAAGCTTTCTTT
TRBV7-2	few	NA	TRBJ2-6	CASSPRANVLTF	TGTGCCAGCAGCCCCCGGGCCAACGTCCTGACTTTC
TRBV10-3	NA	TRBD1	TRBJ1-2	CAISVRTGGDYGYTF	TGTGCCATCAGTGTACGGACAGGGGGCGACTATGGCTACACCTTC
TRBV7-2	many	NA	TRBJ2-7	CASSADYEQYF	TGTGCCAGCAGCGCGGACTACGAGCAGTACTTC
TRBV6-2/TRBV6-3	few	TRBD1	TRBJ1-6	CASSTGTDNSPLHF	TGTGCCAGCAGTACCGGGACAGATAATTCACCCCTCCACTTT
TRBV6-5	once	TRBD2	TRBJ2-1	CASSRRASGSNEQFF	TGTGCCAGCAGCCGAAGGGCTAGCGGAAGCAATGAGCAGTTCTTC
TRBV18	once	NA	TRBJ2-5	CASSPTPYQETQYF	TGTGCCAGCTCACCGACACCATACCAAGAGACCCAGTACTTC
TRBV29-1	few	NA	TRBJ2-5	CSVERILASETQYF	TGCAGCGTTGAACGCATCCTAGCCTCGGAGACCCAGTACTTC
TRBV20-1	NA	NA	TRBJ2-1	CSAMTTWWNEQFF	TGCAGTGCTATGACAACCTGGTGGAATGAGCAGTTCTTC
TRBV5-5	NA	NA	TRBJ1-1	CVSSLEGTRGTEAFF	TGTGTCAGCAGCTTGGAAGGGACCAGGGGCACTGAAGCTTTCTTT
TRBV3-1	few	NA	TRBJ2-7	CASSRDRNYEQYF	TGTGCCAGCAGCCGAGACAGGAACTACGAGCAGTACTTC
TRBV29-1	NA	TRBD1	TRBJ2-7	CSVAGTGSYEQYF	TGCAGCGTAGCCGGGACAGGTTCCTACGAGCAGTACTTC
TRBV6-6	NA	TRBD1	TRBJ2-5	CASSSSDRGERETQYF	TGTGCCAGCAGTTCGTCCGACAGGGGCGAGAGGGAGACCCAGTACTTC
TRBV5-1	few	NA	TRBJ2-1	CASRGVAANEQFF	TGCGCCAGCAGAGGGGTAGCGGCCAATGAGCAGTTCTTC
TRBV6-6	few	NA	TRBJ1-6	CASTVDRLGSPLHF	TGTGCCAGCACCGTAGACAGACTCGGTTCACCCCTCCACTTT
TRBV6-5	few	NA	TRBJ1-6	CASSPDRINSPLHF	TGTGCCAGCAGTCCCGACAGGATTAATTCACCCCTCCACTTT
TRBV5-5	few	TRBD1	TRBJ2-5	CASSQDRSVWERNEQYF	TGTGCCAGCAGTCAGGACAGGAGTGTGTGGGAAAGAAATGAGCAGTACTTC
TRBV29-1	NA	NA	TRBJ2-1	CSTVPSNEQFF	TGCAGCACGGTCCCCTCTAATGAGCAGTTCTTC
TRBV5-1	few	NA	TRBJ1-4	CASSLGQVAANEKLFF	TGCGCCAGCAGCTTGGGACAGGTGGCGGCTAATGAAAAACTGTTTTTT
TRBV6-4	few	NA	TRBJ2-7	CASSAGHSNYEQYF	TGTGCCAGCAGTGCCGGGCACAGCAACTACGAGCAGTACTTC
TRBV3-1	NA	NA	TRBJ2-3	CASSQGSGDTQYF	TGTGCCAGCAGCCAAGGATCTGGGGATACGCAGTATTTT
TRBV12-3/TRBV12-4	NA	NA	TRBJ2-3	CASSLLGAGTILTDTQYF	TGTGCCAGCAGTTTACTGGGGGCCGGGACTATACTCACAGATACGCAGTATTTT
TRBV9	NA	NA	TRBJ1-1	CASSVVGGEAFF	TGTGCCAGCAGCGTAGTCGGGGGGGAAGCTTTCTTT
TRBV10-1	NA	TRBD1	TRBJ2-2	CASKPGQFSRELFF	TGCGCCAGCAAACCGGGACAGTTCTCTAGGGAGCTGTTTTTT
TRBV29-1	few	NA	TRBJ2-5	CSVGGTADGTQYF	TGCAGCGTCGGTGGGACTGCCGACGGGACCCAGTACTTC
TRBV27	NA	TRBD1	TRBJ1-2	CASSLTMTGAGYTF	TGTGCCAGCAGTTTAACAATGACAGGGGCTGGCTACACCTTC
TRBV7-2	NA	TRBD1	TRBJ2-7	CASSPGGTGPYEQYF	TGTGCCAGCAGCCCCGGCGGGACAGGTCCCTACGAGCAGTACTTC
TRBV20-1	NA	TRBD1	TRBJ1-2	CSAREQTGGYGYTF	TGCAGTGCTAGGGAACAAACAGGGGGCTATGGCTACACCTTC
TRBV4-1	NA	TRBD1	TRBJ1-2	CASSQGPYLTGMYGYTF	TGCGCCAGCAGCCAAGGACCCTACCTGACAGGGATGTACGGCTACACCTTC
TRBV6-1	NA	NA	TRBJ1-2	CASSDGRVPYGYTF	TGTGCCAGCAGTGATGGCAGAGTACCTTATGGCTACACCTTC
TRBV4-1	NA	TRBD1	TRBJ2-7	CASSQLTGKVHEQYF	TGCGCCAGCAGCCAGTTGACAGGGAAAGTTCACGAGCAGTACTTC
TRBV18	few	NA	TRBJ2-1	CASSPPGNEQFF	TGTGCCAGCTCACCACCGGGGAATGAGCAGTTCTTC
TRBV3-1	NA	NA	TRBJ2-5	CASSQRTLQETQYF	TGTGCCAGCAGCCAAAGGACGCTTCAAGAGACCCAGTACTTC
TRBV5-6	NA	NA	TRBJ2-5	CASSSTTQETQYF	TGTGCCAGCAGCTCGACTACTCAAGAGACCCAGTACTTC
TRBV29-1	NA	NA	TRBJ2-3	CSVGVGQNTDTQYF	TGCAGCGTTGGGGTGGGGCAGAACACAGATACGCAGTATTTT
TRBV6-2/TRBV6-3	few	TRBD2	TRBJ2-5	CASTQGLAGGGETQYF	TGTGCCAGCACCCAGGGACTAGCGGGGGGTGGCGAGACCCAGTACTTC
TRBV9	few	NA	TRBJ2-5	CASTGGGQETQYF	TGTGCCAGCACCGGAGGGGGGCAAGAGACCCAGTACTTC
TRBV7-9	NA	NA	TRBJ1-5	CASSWKSDQPQHF	TGTGCCAGCAGCTGGAAATCCGATCAGCCCCAGCATTTT
TRBV5-1	NA	TRBD2	TRBJ2-1	CASSTRGLAGGGEQFF	TGCGCCAGCAGCACCCGAGGACTAGCGGGGGGGGGTGAGCAGTTCTTC
TRBV10-3	NA	TRBD1	TRBJ1-6	CAIGGTVNNSPLHF	TGTGCCATCGGGGGGACAGTGAATAATTCACCCCTCCACTTT
TRBV18	NA	TRBD1	TRBJ2-3	CTSSPTGGKDTQYF	TGTACCAGCTCACCGACAGGGGGCAAGGATACGCAGTATTTT